This T cell receptor beta chain originates from a study of CD8 T cells in ankylosing spondylitis. This clonotype was detected many times. Making the TCR beta libraries involved quantitative 5'-RACE with molecular barcodes. TCRdb reanalysed the 5' RACE reads using MiXCR and keeps one entry per CDR3 protein. Here the sample spans around 210,000 distinct CDR3 sequences, 8.2% being singletons. The junction had 4 bases not matched to a gene; V was cut back by 1 base and J by 1 base. The CDR3 consists of 18 residues. Per germline, CDR1 DFQATT and CDR2 SNEGSKA (reference sequence). This chain joins TRBV20-1 and TRBJ2-6, with TRBD2 identical over 13 bases. The sequenced sample was blood, either unsorted or a sorted T cell fraction (not recorded which). This receptor was obtained from a female donor with ankylosing spondylitis or in good health (not recorded which). The CDR3 reads CSARVRLAGGSGANVLTF. CDR3 sequence (DNA): TGCAGTGCTAGAGTGAGACTAGCGGGAGGATCTGGGGCCAACGTCCTGACTTTC.